One sample yielded the 31 T cell receptor beta chains listed below, sequenced in a study of T cell responses to AZD1222 COVID-19 vaccine. TCRdb's table, derived via immunoSEQ multiplex PCR, lists solely in-frame clones and lacks some. The data hold 120,000 or so clones, with 92% observed a single time. The specimen was peripheral blood, collected on day 0 of AZD1222 vaccination. These receptors originate from an adult in good health.

The count of this clone is one. The rearrangement joins TRBV4-3 to TRBJ1-5; maybe TRBD1 (6 bases). Trimming took off 0 bases at V and 0 bases at J, with 18 bases between the two ends. CDR3 size: 19 residues. The germline V gene encodes CDR1 LGHNA and CDR2 YSLEER. CDR3 bases: TGCGCCAGCAGCCAAGATAGGGGGGACTGGGGATATAGCAATCAGCCCCAGCATTTT. Its translation is CASSQDRGDWGYSNQPQHF.

The V and J genes are TRBV28 and TRBJ1-5, with D possibly TRBD1 on 6 matching bases. The CDR3 is 17 amino acids. Germline V gene sequence: CDR1 MDHEN, CDR2 SYDVKM. Trimming left V 4 bases short and J 2 bases short, with 18 bases between. The CDR3 loop is CASSSPRGGGGNQPQHF. Written as DNA, the CDR3 is TGTGCCAGCAGTTCCCCCAGAGGGGGAGGAGGCAATCAGCCCCAGCATTTT. Combining the CDR3 with reference TRBV28 and TRBJ1-5 gives the whole variable domain DVKVTQSSRYLVKRTGEKVFLECVQDMDHENMFWYRQDPGLGLRLIYFSYDVKMKEKGDIPEGYSVSREKKERFSLILESASTNQTSMYLCASSSPRGGGGNQPQHFGDGTRLSIL.

This chain links TRBV4-3 with TRBJ2-1, with TRBD2 identical over 8 bases. The CDR3 spans 15 residues. With 0 bases clipped from V and 8 bases from J, the junction kept 6 bases outside the gene matches. The germline CDR1 and CDR2 sequences are LGHNA and YSLEER. This CDR3 reads CASSQDGLAVDEQFF. The CDR3 bases are TGCGCCAGCAGCCAAGACGGACTAGCTGTCGATGAGCAGTTCTTC.

Turning to this clone: Relative to the germline gene, one junction end is altered; a read error may explain this. V gene TRBV11-3 combines with J gene TRBJ2-1, with 8 nucleotides matching TRBD1. The CDR3 totals 15 residues. The V gene's germline CDR1 is SGHNT and CDR2 YENEEA. CDR3: CASSLEGTGYNEQFF. DNA of the CDR3: TGTGCCAGCAGCCTAGAGGGGACAGGCTACAATGAGCAGTTCTTC.

The chain combines TRBV6-5 with TRBJ1-3; unclear D gene. The germline CDR1 and CDR2 sequences are MNHEY and SVGAGI. CDR3 size: 15 residues. Between the trimmed V and J ends, which lost 0 bases and 0 bases, there was a span of 6 bases. CDR3 DNA sequence: TGTGCCAGCAGTTACTCGGGAAGCTCTGGAAACACCATATATTTT. Amino acid sequence: CASSYSGSSGNTIYF.

The rearrangement uses TRBV5-4 and TRBJ1-3, with TRBD1 matching over 9 bases. CDR1 is SGHNT, CDR2 YYREEE, per germline (reference sequence). The junction had 8 bases not matched to a gene; V was cut back by 0 bases and J by 7 bases. The CDR3 sequence is 16 residues long. The CDR3 nucleotides are TGTGCCAGCAGCTTGGGAGAGGGACAGGGAACTAACACCATATATTTT. Translated: CASSLGEGQGTNTIYF.

This chain uses TRBV4-3 with TRBJ1-2; possibly TRBD1 for D (5 bases). CDR1 is LGHNA and CDR2 is YSLEER in the germline V gene. The CDR3 runs to 15 residues. V lost 0 bases to trimming and J lost 6 bases, with 14 bases between them. Here the CDR3 reads CASSQDRAGIDGYTF. CDR3 DNA: TGCGCCAGCAGCCAAGATCGGGCAGGGATCGATGGCTACACCTTC.

V gene TRBV6-4 combines with J gene TRBJ1-2; 9 bases are shared with TRBD1. The CDR3 is 16 amino acids. V lost 0 bases and J lost 5; bases outside the gene matches: 7. CDR1 and CDR2 from the germline V gene are MRHNA and SNTAGT. CDR3 protein: CASSDSRDRVRYGYTF. CDR3 DNA sequence: TGTGCCAGCAGTGACTCCCGGGACAGGGTCCGGTATGGCTACACCTTC.

The genes are TRBV4-3 and TRBJ2-2; D is possibly TRBD1 or TRBD2 (6 bases each). Germline V gene sequence: CDR1 LGHNA, CDR2 YSLEER. The CDR3 contains 15 residues. Trimming took 1 base from V and 7 from J, leaving 13 bases between them. The CDR3 nucleotides are TGCGCCAGCAGCCAAGTATGGGGGGCTTTCGGGGAGCTGTTTTTT. Amino acid sequence: CASSQVWGAFGELFF.

This clone was counted a few times. The V and J genes are TRBV25-1 and TRBJ2-7; no reliable D call. Germline CDR1 is MGHDK and CDR2 is SYGVNS. The CDR3 is 11 residues long. V was cut by 2 bases and J by 2 bases, with 1 base left in between. In DNA form, the CDR3 reads TGTGCCAGCAGTGAAGCCTACGAGCAGTACTTC. Its protein product is CASSEAYEQYF.

This clone was seen a single time. V is TRBV27 and J is TRBJ2-7, with 8 bases that match TRBD2. V dropped 5 bases and J dropped 4; count of bases not matched to a gene: 13. Germline V gene sequence: CDR1 MNHEY, CDR2 SMNVEV (reference sequence). The CDR3 runs to 16 residues. The CDR3 here is CASSPLTSGKGYEQYF. DNA of the CDR3: TGTGCCAGCAGTCCCTTAACTAGCGGAAAGGGATACGAGCAGTACTTC.

The chain carries TRBV5-4 and TRBJ1-1; the match to TRBD1 covers 7 bases. Germline-derived CDR1 and CDR2 are SGHNT and YYREEE (reference sequence). The CDR3 totals 14 residues. The V gene end was trimmed by 4 bases and the J gene end by 7 bases; junction bases not matched to a gene: 10. CDR3 nucleotide sequence: TGTGCCAGCAGCGGGGGACAGTCCCGGGTTGAAGCTTTCTTT. Protein: CASSGGQSRVEAFF.

The chain recombines TRBV29-1 with TRBJ1-4, with D possibly being TRBD1 (6 bases). The ends were cut back, 7 bases at V and 8 bases at J, with 17 bases in the middle. There are 13 residues in the CDR3. Germline V gene sequence: CDR1 SQVTM, CDR2 ANQGSEA. The CDR3 protein is CSALQGLEEKLFF. The CDR3 region has the DNA TGCAGCGCCCTACAGGGTCTAGAGGAAAAACTGTTTTTT.

This sequence joins TRBV28 and TRBJ1-4; weak D call: TRBD1 (5 bases). This CDR3 is 15 amino acids long. V was pared by 2 bases and J by 6 bases, with 13 bases between. From germline, CDR1 is MDHEN and CDR2 SYDVKM. CDR3 sequence: CASSLGGPRDEKLFF. The CDR3 coding sequence is TGTGCCAGCAGTTTAGGGGGACCCAGAGATGAAAAACTGTTTTTT.

J is TRBJ2-6 and V is TRBV25-1, with TRBD2 as a possible D gene (7 bases). Germline V gives CDR1 MGHDK, CDR2 SYGVNS. Trimming stripped 1 base from V and 2 bases from J, with 12 bases between. This CDR3 has 17 amino acids. In nucleotides, the CDR3 is TGTGCCAGCAGTGAATCGGGGGGCAGGGCTGGGGCCAACGTCCTGACTTTC. Protein sequence: CASSESGGRAGANVLTF.

This chain joins TRBV6-5 and TRBJ2-1, with D possibly TRBD1 on 5 matching bases. Germline CDR1 is MNHEY and CDR2 is SVGAGI. Trimming stripped 4 bases from V and 0 bases from J, with 10 bases between. CDR3 length equals 15 residues. This CDR3 is CASSSSDSSYNEQFF. CDR3 DNA: TGTGCCAGCAGTTCATCCGACAGCTCCTACAATGAGCAGTTCTTC.

The chain uses TRBV5-1 and TRBJ2-2, with a tentative D call TRBD2 (5 bases). This CDR3 region has 15 residues. Trimming removed 1 base from V and 5 bases from J, with 12 bases in between. Germline V gene sequence: CDR1 SGHRS, CDR2 YFSETQ. The CDR3 loop is CASSLRSGWTGELFF. CDR3 in DNA: TGCGCCAGCAGCTTGAGGTCGGGGTGGACCGGGGAGCTGTTTTTT.

J is TRBJ1-1 and V is TRBV4-1; unclear D gene. With 0 bases removed from V and 6 bases from J, the gap between germline ends came to 8 bases. CDR3 size: 13 residues. Germline CDR1 reads MGHRA; CDR2 reads YSYEKL. The CDR3 coding sequence is TGCGCCAGCAGCCAAGATGGTAACGCTGAAGCTTTCTTT. It specifies CASSQDGNAEAFF.

The chain has TRBV5-1 and TRBJ1-1; D is unresolved. V lost 4 bases to trimming and J lost 1 base, with 11 bases between them. This CDR3 is 14 amino acids long. The V gene's germline CDR1 is SGHRS and CDR2 YFSETQ. The CDR3 protein is CASSPRRQNTEAFF. The DNA of the CDR3 is TGCGCCAGCAGCCCCCGGAGGCAGAACACTGAAGCTTTCTTT. The variable domain in full, with the rest retrieved from reference TRBV5-1 and TRBJ1-1, is KAGVTQTPRYLIKTRGQQVTLSCSPISGHRSVSWYQQTPGQGLQFLFEYFSETQRNKGNFPGRFSGRQFSNSRSEMNVSTLELGDSALYLCASSPRRQNTEAFFGQGTRLTVV.

The rearrangement joins TRBV10-3 to TRBJ1-6, with TRBD1 as a possible D gene (6 bases). The germline V gene has CDR1 ENHRY and CDR2 SYGVKD. This CDR3 spans 14 amino acids. Trimming took off 5 bases at V and 7 bases at J, with 12 bases between the two ends. Written as DNA, the CDR3 is TGTGCCATCAGTCCGACAGGTGTGAATTCACCCCTCCACTTT. It specifies CAISPTGVNSPLHF.

The chain recombines TRBV4-1 with TRBJ1-2; D might be TRBD1 (5 bases). V was trimmed by 0 bases and J by 5 bases, leaving 7 bases between them. Germline-derived CDR1 and CDR2 are MGHRA and YSYEKL. This CDR3 has 13 residues. The CDR3 loop is CASSQDGAYGYTF. DNA for the CDR3: TGCGCCAGCAGCCAAGATGGGGCTTATGGCTACACCTTC.

The chain carries TRBV11-2 and TRBJ1-4; the D is unclear. CDR1 is SGHAT, CDR2 FQNNGV, per germline. The CDR3 extends over 14 amino acids. Between the trimmed V and J ends, which lost 5 bases and 9 bases, there was a span of 16 bases. The CDR3 loop reads CASSPTITGKKLFF. CDR3 in DNA: TGTGCCAGCAGCCCGACAATCACCGGGAAAAAACTGTTTTTT. Full variable domain (outside the CDR3, taken from reference TRBV11-2 and TRBJ1-4): EAGVAQSPRYKIIEKRQSVAFWCNPISGHATLYWYQQILGQGPKLLIQFQNNGVVDDSQLPKDRFSAERLKGVDSTLKIQPAKLEDSAVYLCASSPTITGKKLFFGSGTQLSVL.

This chain uses TRBV4-3 with TRBJ2-5; TRBD2 agrees at 10 bases. CDR1 and CDR2 (germline): LGHNA, YSLEER. V lost 0 bases to trimming and J lost 6 bases; unmatched junction nucleotides: 10. This CDR3 has 17 residues. The CDR3 reads CASSQDRRAGGPKTQYF. The CDR3 DNA is TGCGCCAGCAGCCAAGATAGGCGAGCGGGAGGGCCGAAGACCCAGTACTTC.

V usage is TRBV5-6 and J usage is TRBJ1-1, with D tentatively TRBD1 (6 bases). Trimming removed 6 bases from V and 1 base from J, with 13 bases in between. The CDR3 is 14 residues long. The germline CDR1 and CDR2 sequences are SGHDT and YYEEEE. The CDR3 DNA follows: TGTGCCAGCAATCCGCCAGGGGAGAACACTGAAGCTTTCTTT. It translates to CASNPPGENTEAFF.

The genes are TRBV6-1 and TRBJ2-3, with 8 bases identical to TRBD2. CDR1 MNHNS and CDR2 SASEGT come from the germline V gene. Trimming cost V 10 bases and J 5 bases; bases outside gene matches: 11. The CDR3 contains 14 residues. Written as DNA, the CDR3 is TGTGCCATAAGAGCGGGAGCGACCTTAGATACGCAGTATTTT. Translated, it gives CAIRAGATLDTQYF.

The chain is built from TRBV6-1 and TRBJ1-2, with TRBD1 matching over 7 bases. Looked up from germline, CDR1 is MNHNS and CDR2 is SASEGT. This CDR3 is built from 15 residues. With V trimmed by 3 bases and J by 3 bases, 7 bases remained unmatched. DNA for the CDR3: TGTGCCAGCAGTGACCTTCGACAGGGTGACTATGGCTACACCTTC. It encodes CASSDLRQGDYGYTF.

This clone has just one count. The chain recombines TRBV4-3 with TRBJ1-5; D not resolved. V lost 1 base and J lost 2, with 9 bases in between. Germline CDR1 and CDR2: LGHNA and YSLEER. This CDR3 has 15 amino acids. The DNA of the CDR3 is TGCGCCAGCAGCCAAGGTGCCGAGGGCAATCAGCCCCAGCATTTT. Its translation is CASSQGAEGNQPQHF.

This chain connects TRBV20-1 to TRBJ2-2; D is undetermined. The germline V and J ends were trimmed by 1 base and 5 bases, with 2 bases remaining between them. CDR3 length: 11 amino acids. Germline V CDR1 and CDR2: DFQATT, SNEGSKA (reference sequence). CDR3 in DNA: TGCAGTGCTAGAGGTACCGGGGAGCTGTTTTTT. Translating gives CSARGTGELFF.

The chain couples TRBV3-1 (or the pseudogene TRBV3-2) to TRBJ1-5, with D perhaps matching TRBD1 (6 bases). Germline CDR1 reads LGHDT; CDR2 reads YNNKEL (reference sequence). The V end lost 3 bases, the J end lost 5 bases, and 8 bases lay between the germline ends. The CDR3 consists of 13 residues. The CDR3 DNA follows: TGTGCCAGCAGCCATCCAGGGGATCAGCCCCAGCATTTT. It encodes CASSHPGDQPQHF.

V and J are TRBV11-2 and TRBJ2-3; 14 positions agree with TRBD2. Germline CDR1 is SGHAT and CDR2 is FQNNGV. CDR3 length: 16 residues. Trimming took 5 bases from V and 5 from J; bases not matched to a gene: 6. The CDR3 DNA follows: TGTGCCAGCAGCCCGACTAGCGGGGGGGCGAGAGATACGCAGTATTTT. Its translation is CASSPTSGGARDTQYF.

The gene calls are TRBV9 and TRBJ2-7; TRBD1 aligns across 7 bases. CDR1 and CDR2 from the germline V gene are SGDLS and YYNGEE. The CDR3 has 15 amino acids. Trimming cost V 4 bases and J 2 bases; bases outside gene matches: 9. The CDR3 region is CASSPSTGSAYEQYF. DNA of the CDR3: TGTGCCAGCAGCCCTTCGACAGGGAGTGCCTACGAGCAGTACTTC.